This T cell receptor (beta chain) appears in the sequencing data of a study of T cell responses to AZD1222 COVID-19 vaccine. Study results and limitations: The study identified only five to seven AZD1222 recipients as seropositive at baseline. Nearly half of spike-specific TCRs reportedly target unmutated variant regions. The sample set comprised mostly white British donors with more females, and clonal diversity was possibly underestimated.

There are 15 residues in the CDR3. The germline V and J ends were trimmed by 4 bases and 1 base, with 13 bases remaining between them. The germline V gene encodes CDR1 SGHAT and CDR2 FQNNGV. About this clone itself: Its target is not known.

Here immunoSEQ multiplex PCR was the method, and the copy in TCRdb shows in-frame clones only, minus some. The sample lists about 150,000 clones; approximately 87% were seen once. Sequenced here: peripheral blood, sampled on day 0 of MenACWY control vaccination. This sequence was found in an adult in good health. This chain uses TRBV11-2 with TRBJ1-1; D unclear. The CDR3 loop is CASSSHRPSNTEAFF. The CDR3 region has the DNA TGTGCCAGCAGCTCACACAGACCCTCGAACACTGAAGCTTTCTTT. Together with reference TRBV11-2 and TRBJ1-1, the CDR3 gives the full variable domain: EAGVAQSPRYKIIEKRQSVAFWCNPISGHATLYWYQQILGQGPKLLIQFQNNGVVDDSQLPKDRFSAERLKGVDSTLKIQPAKLEDSAVYLCASSSHRPSNTEAFFGQGTRLTVV.